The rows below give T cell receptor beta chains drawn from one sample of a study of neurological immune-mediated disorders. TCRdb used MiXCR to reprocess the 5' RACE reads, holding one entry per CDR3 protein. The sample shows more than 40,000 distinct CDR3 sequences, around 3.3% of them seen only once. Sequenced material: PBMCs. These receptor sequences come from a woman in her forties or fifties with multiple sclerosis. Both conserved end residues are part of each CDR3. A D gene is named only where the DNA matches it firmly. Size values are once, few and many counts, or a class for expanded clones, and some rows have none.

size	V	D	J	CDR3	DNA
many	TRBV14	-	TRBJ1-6	CASSQSPQGGSYNSPLHF	TGTGCCAGCAGCCAAAGTCCACAGGGTGGCTCCTATAATTCACCCCTCCACTTT
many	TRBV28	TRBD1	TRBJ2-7	CASRGQAYEQYF	TGTGCCAGCCGGGGACAGGCGTACGAGCAGTACTTC
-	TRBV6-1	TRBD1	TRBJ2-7	CASRADRVGEQYF	TGTGCCAGCAGGGCTGACAGGGTAGGCGAGCAGTACTTC
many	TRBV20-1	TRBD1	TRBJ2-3	CSAGDRGSTDTQYF	TGCAGTGCTGGGGACAGGGGAAGCACAGATACGCAGTATTTT
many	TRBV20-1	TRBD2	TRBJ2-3	CSAIPLVAGDLTDTQYF	TGCAGTGCTATACCCTTGGTAGCGGGGGACCTCACAGATACGCAGTATTTT
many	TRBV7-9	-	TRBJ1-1	CASSKHGGTEAFF	TGTGCCAGCAGCAAACACGGGGGCACTGAAGCTTTCTTT
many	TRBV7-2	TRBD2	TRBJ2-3	CASSTLTSSRTDTQYF	TGTGCCAGCAGCACACTGACTAGCAGCCGCACAGATACGCAGTATTTT
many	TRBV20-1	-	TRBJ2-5	CSASRNQETQYF	TGCAGTGCTAGTCGCAACCAAGAGACCCAGTACTTC
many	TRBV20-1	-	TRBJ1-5	CSARDLGWDQPQHF	TGCAGTGCTAGAGATTTGGGATGGGATCAGCCCCAGCATTTT
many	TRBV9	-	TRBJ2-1	CASSHNNEQFF	TGTGCCAGCAGCCATAACAATGAGCAGTTCTTC
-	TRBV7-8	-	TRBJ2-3	CASSLEVPQRQYF	TGTGCCAGCAGCTTAGAAGTGCCACAAAGGCAGTATTTT
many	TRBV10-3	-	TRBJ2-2	CARPGSGELFF	TGTGCCAGACCGGGTTCTGGGGAGCTGTTTTTT
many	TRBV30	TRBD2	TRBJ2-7	CAWGTSGSNEQYF	TGTGCCTGGGGTACTAGCGGGAGTAACGAGCAGTACTTC
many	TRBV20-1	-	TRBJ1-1	CSARDRGRPNTEAFF	TGCAGTGCTAGAGATAGGGGCCGCCCGAACACTGAAGCTTTCTTT
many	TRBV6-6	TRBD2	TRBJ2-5	CASSYIGLAGVPLIF	TGTGCCAGCAGTTACATTGGACTAGCGGGGGTCCCGTTAATCTTC
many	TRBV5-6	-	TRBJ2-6	CASSLGQAGANVLTF	TGTGCCAGCAGCTTGGGGCAGGCTGGGGCCAACGTCCTGACTTTC
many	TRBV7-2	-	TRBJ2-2	CASSPSGQAGELFF	TGTGCCAGCAGCCCCTCGGGCCAGGCCGGGGAGCTGTTTTTT
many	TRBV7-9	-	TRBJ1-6	CASSLGGDRGNSPLHF	TGTGCCAGCAGCTTAGGTGGGGACCGTGGCAATTCACCCCTCCACTTT
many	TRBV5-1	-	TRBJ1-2	CASSPDSVNYGYTF	TGCGCCAGCAGCCCTGACTCAGTAAACTATGGCTACACCTTC
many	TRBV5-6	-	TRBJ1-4	CASSEQGLKEKLFF	TGTGCCAGCAGCGAACAGGGACTGAAGGAAAAACTGTTTTTT
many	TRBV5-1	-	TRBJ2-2	CASNPMREAGGELFF	TGCGCCAGCAACCCGATGAGGGAAGCGGGCGGGGAGCTGTTTTTT
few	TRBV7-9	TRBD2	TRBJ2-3	CASSLFPGGNTDTQYF	TGTGCCAGCAGCTTATTTCCGGGAGGGAACACAGATACGCAGTATTTT
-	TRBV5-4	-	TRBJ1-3	CASSIDGSSGNTIYF	TGTGCCAGCAGCATCGACGGCAGCTCTGGAAACACCATATATTTT
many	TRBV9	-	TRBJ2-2	CASSVDGYTGELFF	TGTGCCAGCAGCGTAGATGGTTACACCGGGGAGCTGTTTTTT
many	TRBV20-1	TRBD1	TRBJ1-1	CSARPHDRARGEAFF	TGCAGTGCTAGACCCCATGACAGGGCGAGGGGTGAAGCTTTCTTT
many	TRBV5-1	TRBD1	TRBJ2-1	CASSLGPTGSVDEQFF	TGCGCCAGCAGCTTGGGCCCGACAGGGTCTGTAGATGAGCAGTTCTTC
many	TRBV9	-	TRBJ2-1	CASSVVPGPRREQFF	TGTGCCAGCAGCGTGGTCCCTGGCCCACGCAGAGAGCAGTTCTTC
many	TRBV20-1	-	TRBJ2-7	CSASAHLGYEQYF	TGCAGTGCTAGCGCCCATCTAGGCTACGAGCAGTACTTC
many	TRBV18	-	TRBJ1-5	CASSRRQDSNQPQHF	TGTGCCAGCTCACGTCGACAGGATAGCAATCAGCCCCAGCATTTT
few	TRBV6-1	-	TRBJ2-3	CASSEALRIRGDTQYF	TGTGCCAGCAGTGAAGCGCTTAGGATACGTGGAGATACGCAGTATTTT
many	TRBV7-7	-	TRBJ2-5	CASSLGGQETQYF	TGTGCCAGCAGCTTAGGGGGACAAGAGACCCAGTACTTC
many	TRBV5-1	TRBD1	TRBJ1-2	CASSLEFPGTALLRYTF	TGCGCCAGCAGCTTGGAATTCCCCGGGACAGCCCTCCTACGCTACACCTTC
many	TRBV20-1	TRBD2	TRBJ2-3	CSATWTSGGPPSTDTQYF	TGCAGTGCTACTTGGACTAGCGGGGGTCCACCTAGCACAGATACGCAGTATTTT
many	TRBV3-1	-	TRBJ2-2	CASSQGGPPGELFF	TGTGCCAGCAGCCAAGGTGGCCCACCCGGGGAGCTGTTTTTT
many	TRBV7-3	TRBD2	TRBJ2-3	CASSLLGRADTQYF	TGTGCCAGCAGCTTGTTGGGGAGGGCAGATACGCAGTATTTT
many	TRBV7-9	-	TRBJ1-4	CASAPGHEKLFF	TGTGCCAGCGCCCCAGGCCATGAAAAACTGTTTTTT
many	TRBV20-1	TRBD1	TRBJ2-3	CSAAVTGARTDTQYF	TGCAGTGCTGCCGTGACAGGGGCGAGGACAGATACGCAGTATTTT
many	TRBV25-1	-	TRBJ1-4	CASSEFVGRPGGEKLFF	TGTGCCAGCAGTGAATTTGTCGGGCGGCCAGGAGGTGAAAAACTGTTTTTT
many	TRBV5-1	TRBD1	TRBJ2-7	CASSHTGQGYEQYF	TGCGCCAGCAGCCACACAGGACAGGGCTACGAGCAGTACTTC
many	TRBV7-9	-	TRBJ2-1	CASSQTSPNEQFF	TGTGCCAGCAGTCAGACTAGTCCCAATGAGCAGTTCTTC
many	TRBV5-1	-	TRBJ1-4	CASSGDNFNEKLFF	TGCGCCAGCAGCGGGGACAACTTTAATGAAAAACTGTTTTTT
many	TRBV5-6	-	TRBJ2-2	CASRPRGGELFF	TGTGCCAGCAGGCCCAGGGGCGGGGAGCTGTTTTTT
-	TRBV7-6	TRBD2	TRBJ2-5	CASSYLAAQETQYF	TGTGCCAGCAGCTACCTAGCGGCCCAAGAGACCCAGTACTTC